This T cell receptor (beta chain) was recorded in a study of T-cell reconstitution after alpha-beta-depleted transplantation in children. General study points: Some patients owed their high day-60 TCRbeta diversity to surviving recipient T cells and thymic progenitors. The authors attributed T-cell counts and diversity one year after transplant mostly to newly produced T cells. Roughly two months post-transplant, alpha-beta T cells reportedly originated from several hundred graft clones that had expanded.

V lost 3 bases and J lost 8, with 16 bases in between. The germline V gene has CDR1 SEHNR and CDR2 FQNEAQ (reference sequence). The CDR3 is 15 residues long. Unique molecular identifiers were built into the TCRbeta library. One entry per CDR3 protein results from TCRdb running MiXCR on the PCR reads. Here the sample spans more than 300,000 distinct CDR3 sequences, 15% to 20% being singletons. There are a few counts of this clonotype. The antigen is unknown. The gene calls are TRBV7-9 and TRBJ1-4; D may be TRBD1 (6 bases). The sequence came from a male patient between 2 and 10 years old who had a stem cell transplant for acute lymphoblastic leukemia, so the T cells may come from the graft donor. Sequencing was performed on PBMCs, mostly from graft donor cells, taken 360 days after TCRalphabeta/CD19-depleted stem cell transplant. CDR3 sequence (DNA): TGTGCCAGCAGCTTTGTAGGGGGATATAACGAAAAACTGTTTTTT. Translated: CASSFVGGYNEKLFF.